This T cell receptor beta chain stems from a study of T cell repertoires in cytomegalovirus infection. TCRdb reprocessed the reads with MiXCR, giving one entry per CDR3 protein. The sample records about 150,000 distinct CDR3 sequences, about a quarter being singletons. The CDR3 loop spans 17 amino acids. With 0 bases removed from V and 0 bases from J, the gap between germline ends came to 11 bases. In germline, CDR1 is MGHRA, CDR2 YSYEKL. The V gene is TRBV4-1, the J gene TRBJ2-2; D is unresolved. The TCR was taken from a human donor in good health (CMV status not recorded). Some clones in this sample may be carry-over from other donors' samples. Sequencing input: PBMCs. CDR3 nucleotide sequence: TGCGCCAGCAGCCAAGATCATCGGTCCGCGAACACCGGGGAGCTGTTTTTT. Residues: CASSQDHRSANTGELFF.